This T cell receptor beta chain emerged from a study of CD8 T cells in ankylosing spondylitis. This clonotype was counted at least ten times. Its antigen is currently unknown. The trim removed 5 bases at V and 8 bases at J, leaving 6 bases unmatched. The germline CDR1 and CDR2 sequences are SEHNR and FQNEAQ (reference sequence). The CDR3 has 13 amino acids. MiXCR was run by TCRdb on the 5' RACE reads, yielding one entry per CDR3 protein. The sample consists of a few hundred thousand distinct CDR3 sequences, 15% to 20% of them appearing once. Study-wide results and caveats: Ankylosing spondylitis blood seemed to carry a telltale TCR beta motif made of several highly homologous variants. According to the report, clones linked to the disease were significantly enriched in matched synovial fluid samples taken from ankylosing spondylitis patients.

The chain carries TRBV7-9 and TRBJ1-1; 9 bases agree with TRBD1. This receptor was obtained from a male donor with ankylosing spondylitis. The source material was blood, either unsorted or a sorted T cell fraction (not recorded which). CDR3 nucleotides: TGTGCCAGCAGCCCTGCCGGGACAGGGGAAGCTTTCTTT. Protein sequence: CASSPAGTGEAFF. Looking up the rest from reference TRBV7-9 and TRBJ1-1 gives the full variable domain: DTGVSQNPRHKITKRGQNVTFRCDPISEHNRLYWYRQTLGQGPEFLTYFQNEAQLEKSRLLSDRFSAERPKGSFSTLEIQRTEQGDSAMYLCASSPAGTGEAFFGQGTRLTVV.